This TCR beta chain came from a study of T cell responses to AZD1222 COVID-19 vaccine. Findings and limits, study-wide: It was only 6 or 7 AZD1222 recipients who were seropositive at baseline. The donor group comprised mostly white British people and more females; the analysis possibly underestimated clonal diversity.

Profiled with immunoSEQ multiplex PCR; TCRdb holds only in-frame clones, not every one. The sample lists some 140,000 clones, 84% occurring once. With 2 bases removed from V and 3 bases from J, the gap between germline ends came to 12 bases. This CDR3 contains 15 residues. CDR1 is SGHNT, CDR2 YYREEE, per germline (reference sequence). Comments on this clone: Its antigen is unknown.

The source material was peripheral blood, sampled on day 0 of AZD1222 vaccination. This clonotype originated in an adult in good health. The chain carries TRBV5-4 and TRBJ2-1, with D perhaps matching TRBD2 (5 bases). For the CDR3, the DNA is TGTGCCAGCAGCTTCGTCGACCGGGACTACAATGAGCAGTTCTTC. Protein product: CASSFVDRDYNEQFF.